This T cell receptor (beta chain) was identified during a study of cytomegalovirus exposure and HLA in healthy donors. The PCR made use of 60 Vbeta and 13 Jbeta primers. Original handling: Counted up in a later analysis, unique TCR beta chains came to some 75 million, with around 10 million shared. Data came from immunoSEQ multiplex PCR; TCRdb stores just in-frame clones and leaves some out. V and J calls and clone size are as listed in that table; D and trimming were resolved from the DNA. The sample consists of 95,000 to 150,000 clones, about three quarters of them appearing once. The V gene's germline CDR1 is MNHEY and CDR2 SMNVEV (reference sequence). V was shortened by 6 bases and J by 1 base, with 10 bases between the two germline ends. The CDR3 runs 15 residues.

The specimen was PBMCs. The chain uses TRBV27 and TRBJ1-6; D is ambiguous. The clonotype was recovered from a woman between 35 and 50 years old in good health and CMV-seronegative. This chain's CDR3 is CASSRGRSYNSPLHF. Written as DNA, the CDR3 is TGTGCCAGCAGCCGAGGGAGGTCCTATAATTCACCCCTCCACTTT.